The clone carrying this TCR beta chain was detected only a few times. Its specificity is not known. The CDR3 length is 13 residues. V was cut by 3 bases and J by 3 bases, with 9 bases left in between. Germline lookup yields CDR1 SGHRS and CDR2 YFSETQ. TCR beta CDR3 sequences were amplified from RNA transcripts. Primed by the HTBI set, a first-round RT-PCR was run on the TCR CDR3. TCRdb redid the calling of the multiplex PCR reads with MiXCR, one entry per CDR3 protein. The profile shows hundreds of thousands of distinct CDR3 sequences, more than 15% of them singletons. Diagnosing involved the use of clinical symptoms, serum thyroxine and TRAb, thyroid ultrasound and orbital computed tomography. The data stem from a study of T cells in Graves' hyperthyroidism and ophthalmopathy. Notes on the study in general: Prediction of ophthalmopathy progression came a median roughly 7.1 months pre-onset.

This sequence originates from a young woman with Graves' hyperthyroidism. Input material: blood. The rearrangement uses TRBV5-1 and TRBJ1-2; D is possibly TRBD1 (5 bases). CDR3 in DNA: TGCGCCAGCAGCTCCCAGGGTGACTATGGCTACACCTTC. Protein: CASSSQGDYGYTF.